This record concerns one TCR beta chain sequence. What it binds is not known. This record belongs to a study of siplizumab effects on memory and regulatory T cells. Overall study results and limits: Unstimulated subsets contained matches for only a minor fraction of alloreactive clones. Naive T cell populations appeared to exhibit greater diversity than memory cells and appeared to be major alloresponse contributors. Under siplizumab, an average roughly 69% of mappable alloreactive CD4+ clones were Treg-derived, compared with 26.9% in controls.

In each sample, 80,000 to 100,000 TCR templates were assayed. Method: immunoSEQ multiplex PCR; TCRdb's copy keeps in-frame clones and lacks some. The sample carries about 97,000 clones, about nine tenths recorded once. With 0 bases removed from V and 0 bases from J, the gap between germline ends came to 10 bases. Germline assignment: CDR1 SGDLS and CDR2 YYNGEE. The CDR3 is 16 amino acids. Sequencing was performed on non-Treg CD4+ T cells sorted from blood. The V gene is TRBV9, the J gene TRBJ2-1, with D possibly being TRBD2 (5 bases). This receptor was taken from a human donor in good health. The CDR3 DNA reads as TGTGCCAGCAGCGTAGGGGTAGCGAGCTCCTACAATGAGCAGTTCTTC. Encoded protein: CASSVGVASSYNEQFF.